A single sample is the source of the 27 T cell receptor beta chains below, sequenced in a study of blood T cell repertoires in COVID-19. Some clones are missing from TCRdb's copy, which holds only in-frame ones; the method was immunoSEQ multiplex PCR. The data show 30,000 or so clones, about 83% seen once. Source material: peripheral blood. These receptors originate from a man aged 50-59 years with acute or convalescent COVID-19.

The chain uses TRBV11-2 and TRBJ2-4; D may be TRBD1 (6 bases). Germline CDR1 reads SGHAT; CDR2 reads FQNNGV. V shed 1 base and J shed 5 bases, with 6 bases lying between them. This CDR3 region has 13 residues. The CDR3 nucleotides are TGTGCCAGCAGCTTAGCAGGGGAAAACATTCAGTACTTC. Protein sequence: CASSLAGENIQYF. The full variable domain, rest sourced from reference TRBV11-2 and TRBJ2-4, is EAGVAQSPRYKIIEKRQSVAFWCNPISGHATLYWYQQILGQGPKLLIQFQNNGVVDDSQLPKDRFSAERLKGVDSTLKIQPAKLEDSAVYLCASSLAGENIQYFGAGTRLSVL.

V gene TRBV19 combines with J gene TRBJ1-4; D is unresolved. Germline V gene sequence: CDR1 LNHDA, CDR2 SQIVND (reference sequence). The CDR3 length is 11 residues. CDR3 DNA sequence: TGTGCTTCAGGATTGGGCGAAAAACTGTTTTTT. Protein: CASGLGEKLFF.

V is TRBV11-3 and J is TRBJ2-1; 7 nucleotides line up with TRBD2. The CDR3 covers 14 residues. V gave up 5 bases and J gave up 5 bases; unmatched junction bases: 6. Germline V lookup: CDR1 SGHNT, CDR2 YENEEA. The CDR3 region is CASSPGRVDNEQFF. Written as DNA, the CDR3 is TGTGCCAGCAGCCCGGGGAGGGTCGACAATGAGCAGTTCTTC. The full variable domain, with the rest looked up from reference TRBV11-3 and TRBJ2-1, is EAGVVQSPRYKIIEKKQPVAFWCNPISGHNTLYWYLQNLGQGPELLIRYENEEAVDDSQLPKDRFSAERLKGVDSTLKIQPAELGDSAVYLCASSPGRVDNEQFFGPGTRLTVL.

The chain links TRBV2 to TRBJ2-7; 11 bases are a match to TRBD2. Trimming removed 5 bases from V and 1 base from J; junction bases left unmatched: 4. CDR1 SNHLY and CDR2 FYNNEI come from the germline V gene. This CDR3 spans 15 amino acids. DNA of the CDR3: TGTGCCAGCAGTCCTACTAGCGGGGGATCCTACGAGCAGTACTTC. Protein sequence: CASSPTSGGSYEQYF.

J is TRBJ2-2 and V is TRBV7-9, with 7 bases fitting TRBD2. The J segment lost 1 base and the V segment lost 0 bases, leaving 2 bases of the junction unmatched. The CDR3 totals 16 residues. Germline assignment: CDR1 SEHNR and CDR2 FQNEAQ (reference sequence). The CDR3 coding sequence is TGTGCCAGCAGCTTAGCTCAGCGGGGGAACACCGGGGAGCTGTTTTTT. Encoded protein: CASSLAQRGNTGELFF.

This sequence joins TRBV4-2 and TRBJ1-1, with a weak D call TRBD1 (6 bases). The germline CDR1 and CDR2 sequences are LGHNA and YNFKEQ. There are 13 residues in the CDR3. V gave up 4 bases and J gave up 5 bases, with 11 bases separating them. The DNA for the CDR3 is TGTGCCAGCAGCCCCGGGACAAGTACTGAAGCTTTCTTT. This sequence encodes CASSPGTSTEAFF.

The chain uses TRBV11-2 and TRBJ1-1, with no clear D. The CDR3 totals 14 residues. V was cut by 3 bases and J by 2 bases, with 10 bases left in between. Germline lookup yields CDR1 SGHAT and CDR2 FQNNGV. The CDR3 DNA sequence: TGTGCCAGCAGCTTGAACAGACCAAACACTGAAGCTTTCTTT. Translated: CASSLNRPNTEAFF.

This sequence joins TRBV2 and TRBJ2-2; 8 bases agree with TRBD2. V lost 6 bases to trimming and J lost 3 bases; unmatched junction nucleotides: 3. Germline lookup yields CDR1 SNHLY and CDR2 FYNNEI. This CDR3 spans 14 amino acids. This CDR3 reads CASSGRADTGELFF. CDR3 in DNA: TGTGCCAGCAGCGGGAGGGCCGACACCGGGGAGCTGTTTTTT.

The chain joins TRBV10-2 to TRBJ1-1; no reliable D call. The germline V and J ends were trimmed by 6 bases and 8 bases, with 16 bases remaining between them. Germline V gene data show CDR1 as WSHSY and CDR2 as SAAADI. This CDR3 is 13 amino acids long. For the CDR3, the DNA is TGCGCCAGCAGCGACGGGGAACACCTAGAAGCTTTCTTT. It translates to CASSDGEHLEAFF.

The rearrangement links TRBV5-1 to TRBJ1-2; 8 bases match TRBD1. The CDR3 spans 14 residues. The V gene end was trimmed by 3 bases and the J gene end by 8 bases; junction bases not matched to a gene: 9. Germline V lookup: CDR1 SGHRS, CDR2 YFSETQ. CDR3 nucleotide sequence: TGCGCCAGCAGCTCCGGGACAGGCCTGTCCGGCTACACCTTC. Encoded protein: CASSSGTGLSGYTF.

This sequence joins TRBV5-5 and TRBJ1-4; TRBD1 matches at 8 bases. Looked up from germline, CDR1 is SGHKS and CDR2 is YYEKEE (reference sequence). CDR3 size: 15 residues. The V gene end was trimmed by 3 bases and the J gene end by 4 bases; junction bases not matched to a gene: 5. Here the CDR3 reads CASSYWTGLNEKLFF. In nucleotides, the CDR3 is TGTGCCAGCAGCTACTGGACAGGGCTTAATGAAAAACTGTTTTTT.

The chain recombines TRBV19 with TRBJ2-7; 7 bases are shared with TRBD1. The CDR3 is 12 residues long. Germline trimming cut 5 bases from V and 4 bases from J; bases unmatched to any gene: 2. Germline assignment: CDR1 LNHDA and CDR2 SQIVND (reference sequence). The CDR3: CASSDRDYEQYF. The CDR3 DNA reads TGTGCCAGTAGTGACAGGGATTACGAGCAGTACTTC.

This clone was recorded once. CDR3 residues: CSVANRVENYGYTF. Written as DNA, the CDR3 is TGCAGCGTGGCGAACAGGGTAGAAAACTATGGCTACACCTTC. The chain has TRBV29-1 and TRBJ1-2; maybe TRBD1 (6 bases). The V end was cut by 6 bases, the J end by 2 bases, with 16 bases between. Germline V gene lookup returns CDR1 SQVTM and CDR2 ANQGSEA. CDR3 length: 14 amino acids.

CDR3 amino acids: CASSSYWTGNEQFF. In DNA form, the CDR3 reads TGTGCCAGCAGCTCGTACTGGACTGGCAATGAGCAGTTCTTC. The rearrangement uses TRBV13 and TRBJ2-1, with D possibly being TRBD2 (5 bases). V gave up 4 bases and J gave up 6 bases, with 13 bases separating them. Germline-derived CDR1 and CDR2 are PRHDT and FYEKMQ (reference sequence). The CDR3 extends over 14 amino acids. The variable domain in full, with the rest retrieved from reference TRBV13 and TRBJ2-1, is AAGVIQSPRHLIKEKRETATLKCYPIPRHDTVYWYQQGPGQDPQFLISFYEKMQSDKGSIPDRFSAQQFSDYHSELNMSSLELGDSALYFCASSSYWTGNEQFFGPGTRLTVL.

The V gene is TRBV7-2, the J gene TRBJ2-1; D gene unclear. Germline V CDR1 and CDR2: SGHTA, FQGNSA. The CDR3 extends over 13 amino acids. V gave up 6 bases and J gave up 5 bases, with 11 bases separating them. CDR3 in DNA: TGTGCCAGCAGTAGGAGAAGGAACAATGAGCAGTTCTTC. Translating it yields CASSRRRNNEQFF. Full variable domain (outside the CDR3, taken from reference TRBV7-2 and TRBJ2-1): GAGVSQSPSNKVTEKGKDVELRCDPISGHTALYWYRQSLGQGLEFLIYFQGNSAPDKSGLPSDRFSAERTGGSVSTLTIQRTQQEDSAVYLCASSRRRNNEQFFGPGTRLTVL.

This rearrangement joins TRBV29-1 to TRBJ2-1; tentative D call: TRBD2 (6 bases). Germline CDR1 SQVTM, CDR2 ANQGSEA. Deletions cut 3 bases from V and 5 bases from J, with 20 bases between. This CDR3 comprises 16 residues. The CDR3 here is CSVEWLGGFSNNEQFF. In DNA, the CDR3 is TGCAGCGTTGAGTGGCTTGGGGGGTTCTCGAACAATGAGCAGTTCTTC.

The J gene is TRBJ1-6, the V gene TRBV16; 9 nucleotides agree with TRBD1. After removal of 1 base from V and 6 bases from J, the junction contained 4 bases not matched to a gene. Germline V gene data show CDR1 as KGHSY and CDR2 as FQNENV. There are 16 residues in the CDR3. Here the CDR3 DNA reads TGTGCCAGCAGCCAATTGGCGGGACAGGGTAATTCACCCCTCCACTTT. Translation gives CASSQLAGQGNSPLHF.

This sequence joins TRBV28 and TRBJ2-1; TRBD2 matches at 11 bases. The CDR3 has 16 amino acids. Germline values: CDR1 MDHEN, CDR2 SYDVKM. The V and J ends lost 5 bases and 2 bases, in that order; junction bases with no gene match: 5. The CDR3: CASSLGTSGTYNEQFF. The CDR3 DNA is TGTGCCAGCAGTCTCGGGACTAGCGGAACCTACAATGAGCAGTTCTTC.

The V and J genes are TRBV7-9 and TRBJ2-6, with unresolved D. This CDR3 contains 16 residues. V was pared by 5 bases and J by 0 bases, with 11 bases between. Germline CDR1 reads SEHNR; CDR2 reads FQNEAQ (reference sequence). This chain's CDR3 is CASSETSSSGANVLTF. In DNA, the CDR3 is TGTGCCAGCAGCGAAACGTCTAGCTCTGGGGCCAACGTCCTGACTTTC.

CDR3 sequence: CASLQGSGETDTQYF. CDR3 DNA: TGTGCCAGCCTGCAGGGGAGCGGGGAAACAGATACGCAGTATTTT. The rearrangement joins TRBV7-9 to TRBJ2-3; perhaps TRBD2 as D (7 bases). Trimming shortened V by 8 bases and J by 3 bases, and 18 bases separated the two germline ends. There are 15 residues in the CDR3. Germline CDR1 reads SEHNR; CDR2 reads FQNEAQ (reference sequence).

The CDR3 loop is CAWGRTGIDEQFF. The CDR3 bases are TGTGCCTGGGGTCGGACAGGGATCGATGAGCAGTTCTTC. The chain carries TRBV30 and TRBJ2-1, with 8 positions matching TRBD1. The CDR3 extends over 13 amino acids. Germline CDR1 and CDR2: GTSNPN and SVGIG (reference sequence). The junction had 8 bases not matched to a gene; V was cut back by 5 bases and J by 8 bases.

The gene calls are TRBV6-5 and TRBJ2-1, with TRBD2 identical over 14 bases. With V trimmed by 7 bases and J by 6 bases, 2 bases remained unmatched. Germline V gives CDR1 MNHEY, CDR2 SVGAGI. The CDR3 contains 14 residues. As DNA, the CDR3 is TGTGCCAGCATTGGGACTAGCGGGAGCAATGAGCAGTTCTTC. Translation gives CASIGTSGSNEQFF.

The chain joins TRBV10-3 to TRBJ1-1; D ambiguous. Germline CDR1 reads ENHRY; CDR2 reads SYGVKD. The CDR3 spans 14 residues. V lost 2 bases, J lost 1 base, and 8 bases lay in between. CDR3: CAISENSKNTEAFF. Written as DNA, the CDR3 is TGTGCCATCAGTGAGAACAGTAAGAACACTGAAGCTTTCTTT.

In this sample, this clone turned up a few times. V usage is TRBV12-3 or TRBV12-4 and J usage is TRBJ1-2, with D perhaps TRBD1 (6 bases). Trimming shortened V by 3 bases and J by 8 bases, and 10 bases separated the two germline ends. This CDR3 region has 12 residues. The CDR3 DNA reads as TGTGCCAGCAGTTTGGGGGGGCTCGGCTACACCTTC. It specifies CASSLGGLGYTF.

The chain recombines TRBV5-1 with TRBJ2-1, with TRBD2 matching over 14 bases. The germline V gene encodes CDR1 SGHRS and CDR2 YFSETQ. The J segment lost 0 bases and the V segment lost 7 bases, leaving 6 bases of the junction unmatched. The CDR3 consists of 17 residues. DNA of the CDR3: TGCGCCAGCTCCCGACTAGCGGGAGGGGTCTCCTACAATGAGCAGTTCTTC. Its translation: CASSRLAGGVSYNEQFF.

The chain recombines TRBV4-1 with TRBJ2-3, with TRBD2 matching 9 bases. The CDR3 is 15 residues long. V was clipped by 4 bases and J by 3 bases; unmatched bases: 5. Germline CDR1 MGHRA, CDR2 YSYEKL. Here the CDR3 DNA reads TGCGCCAGCAGCCCCTACGGACTAGCGACAGATACGCAGTATTTT. Its translation: CASSPYGLATDTQYF.

The CDR3 DNA follows: TGTGCCAGCGAACCGGGACTAGCGGGAGCTGAGCAGTTCTTC. The encoded protein is CASEPGLAGAEQFF. This rearrangement joins TRBV6-6 to TRBJ2-1, with 14 bases that match TRBD2. Germline V gives CDR1 MNHNY, CDR2 SVGAGI (reference sequence). The V segment lost 8 bases and the J segment 9 bases; nucleotides outside the gene matches: 6. The CDR3 spans 14 residues.